Given below is one TCR beta chain in context. The data belong to a study of patients and donors after allogeneic stem cell transplantation. A single record per CDR3 protein comes from TCRdb applying MiXCR to the RT-PCR reads. The table lists about a million distinct CDR3 sequences, over 15% of them singletons. The sequence came from a human donor who was either an allogeneic HSCT recipient or a stem cell or donor lymphocyte infusion donor (not recorded which). It is not recorded whose cells these are; they may come from a transplant donor. Sequenced input: blood, either unsorted or a sorted T cell fraction (not recorded which).

CDR3 coding DNA: TGTGCCAGCAGCTTAGGTATCGGGACCACTGGTGAAAAACTGTTTTTT. This sequence encodes CASSLGIGTTGEKLFF. The chain joins TRBV7-2 to TRBJ1-4, with D perhaps TRBD1 (5 bases). Germline CDR1 reads SGHTA; CDR2 reads FQGNSA. The V gene lost 1 base and the J gene lost 7 bases, with 16 bases spanning the gap. CDR3 size: 16 residues.